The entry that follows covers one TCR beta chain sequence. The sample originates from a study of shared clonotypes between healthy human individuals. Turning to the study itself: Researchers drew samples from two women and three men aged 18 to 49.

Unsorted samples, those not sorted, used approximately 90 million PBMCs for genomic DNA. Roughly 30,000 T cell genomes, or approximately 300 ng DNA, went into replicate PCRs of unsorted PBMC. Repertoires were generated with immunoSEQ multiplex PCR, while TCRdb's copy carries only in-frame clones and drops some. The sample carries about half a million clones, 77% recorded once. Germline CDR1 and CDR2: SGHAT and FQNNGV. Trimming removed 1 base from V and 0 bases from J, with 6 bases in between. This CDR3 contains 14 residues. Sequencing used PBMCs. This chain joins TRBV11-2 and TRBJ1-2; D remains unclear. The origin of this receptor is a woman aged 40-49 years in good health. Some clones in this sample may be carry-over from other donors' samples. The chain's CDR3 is CASSLGVANYGYTF. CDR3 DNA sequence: TGTGCCAGCAGCTTAGGAGTTGCTAACTATGGCTACACCTTC.